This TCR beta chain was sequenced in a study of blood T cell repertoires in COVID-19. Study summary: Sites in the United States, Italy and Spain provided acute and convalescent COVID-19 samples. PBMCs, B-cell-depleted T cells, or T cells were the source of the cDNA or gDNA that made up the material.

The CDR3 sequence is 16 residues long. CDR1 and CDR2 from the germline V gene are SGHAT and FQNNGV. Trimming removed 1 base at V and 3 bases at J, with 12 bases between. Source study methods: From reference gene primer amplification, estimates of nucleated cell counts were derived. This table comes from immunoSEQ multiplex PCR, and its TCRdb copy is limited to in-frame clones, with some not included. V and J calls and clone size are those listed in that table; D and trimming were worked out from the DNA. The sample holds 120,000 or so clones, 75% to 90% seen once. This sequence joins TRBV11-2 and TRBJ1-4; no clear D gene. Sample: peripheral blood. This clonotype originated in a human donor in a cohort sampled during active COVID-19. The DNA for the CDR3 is TGTGCCAGCAGCTTAGTTCGAACCCGGGCTAATGAAAAACTGTTTTTT. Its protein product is CASSLVRTRANEKLFF.